The clone carrying this T cell receptor (beta chain) showed up many times. Its antigen is unknown. This entry is derived from a study of response to subunit inactivated influenza vaccine. Study-level findings and limits: Authors proposed each seasonal influenza vaccination draws in few new T cells.

CDR3 length: 13 amino acids. V was cut by 2 bases and J by 1 base, with 2 bases left in between. TCRdb re-called the RT-PCR reads through MiXCR, storing one row per CDR3 protein. Found here are 500,000 to 600,000 distinct CDR3 sequences, about 8% of them singletons; the top ten hold under 15%. The sequence was collected from a man aged 45 to 75 who received an inactivated influenza vaccine. Source: PBMCs from blood, taken around 25 months after vaccination. This chain uses TRBV12-3 or TRBV12-4 with TRBJ2-2, with D hard to call. CDR3 sequence: CASSLWNTGELFF. In nucleotides, the CDR3 is TGTGCCAGCAGTTTATGGAACACCGGGGAGCTGTTTTTT.